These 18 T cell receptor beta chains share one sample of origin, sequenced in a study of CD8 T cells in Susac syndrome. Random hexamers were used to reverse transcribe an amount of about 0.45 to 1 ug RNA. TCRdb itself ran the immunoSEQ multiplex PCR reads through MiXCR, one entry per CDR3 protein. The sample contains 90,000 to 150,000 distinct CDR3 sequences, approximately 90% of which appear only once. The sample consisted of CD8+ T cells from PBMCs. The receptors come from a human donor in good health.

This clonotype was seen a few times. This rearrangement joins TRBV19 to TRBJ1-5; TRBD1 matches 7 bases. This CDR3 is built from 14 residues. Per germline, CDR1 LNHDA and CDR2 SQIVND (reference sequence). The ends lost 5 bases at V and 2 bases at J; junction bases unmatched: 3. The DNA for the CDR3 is TGTGCCAGTAGTTCTACAGGGGGCAATCAGCCCCAGCATTTT. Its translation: CASSSTGGNQPQHF.

This CDR3 is CASSNRDRPYNEQFF. DNA of the CDR3: TGTGCCAGCAGCAACCGGGACCGCCCTTACAATGAGCAGTTCTTC. The genes are TRBV7-9 and TRBJ2-1, with D perhaps TRBD1 or TRBD2 (5 bases each). V was pared by 5 bases and J by 4 bases, with 15 bases between. CDR1 is SEHNR, CDR2 FQNEAQ, per germline (reference sequence). The CDR3 is 15 residues long.

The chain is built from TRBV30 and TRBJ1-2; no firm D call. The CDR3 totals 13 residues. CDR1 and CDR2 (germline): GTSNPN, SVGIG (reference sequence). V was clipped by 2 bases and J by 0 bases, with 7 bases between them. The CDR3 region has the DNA TGTGCCTGGAGTCTGGACCCTAACTATGGCTACACCTTC. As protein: CAWSLDPNYGYTF. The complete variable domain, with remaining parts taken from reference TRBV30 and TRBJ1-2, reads SQTIHQWPATLVQPVGSPLSLECTVEGTSNPNLYWYRQAAGRGLQLLFYSVGIGQISSEVPQNLSASRPQDRQFILSSKKLLLSDSGFYLCAWSLDPNYGYTFGSGTRLTVV.

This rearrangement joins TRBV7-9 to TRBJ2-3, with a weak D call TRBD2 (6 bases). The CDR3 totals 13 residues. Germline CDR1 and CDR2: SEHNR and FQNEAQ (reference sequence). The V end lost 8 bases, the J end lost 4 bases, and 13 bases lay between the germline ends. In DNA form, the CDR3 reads TGTGCCAGCTGGGGAGGAGACTCAGATACGCAGTATTTT. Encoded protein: CASWGGDSDTQYF.

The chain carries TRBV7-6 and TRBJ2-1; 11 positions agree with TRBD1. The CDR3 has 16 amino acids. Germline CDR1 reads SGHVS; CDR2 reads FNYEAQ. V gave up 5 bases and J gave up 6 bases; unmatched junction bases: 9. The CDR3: CASSTGQGANGNEQFF. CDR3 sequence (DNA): TGTGCCAGCAGCACAGGACAGGGGGCAAATGGCAATGAGCAGTTCTTC.

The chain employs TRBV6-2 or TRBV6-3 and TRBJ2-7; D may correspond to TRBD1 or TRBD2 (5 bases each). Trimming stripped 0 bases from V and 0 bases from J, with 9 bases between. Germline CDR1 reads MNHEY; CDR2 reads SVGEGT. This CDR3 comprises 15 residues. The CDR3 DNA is TGTGCCAGCAGTTACTCGACCGGGACCTCCTACGAGCAGTACTTC. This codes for CASSYSTGTSYEQYF.

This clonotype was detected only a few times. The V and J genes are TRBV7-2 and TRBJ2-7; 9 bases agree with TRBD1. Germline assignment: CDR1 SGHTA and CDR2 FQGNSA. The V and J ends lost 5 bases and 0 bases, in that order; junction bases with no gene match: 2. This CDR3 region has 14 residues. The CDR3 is CASSRTGDSYEQYF. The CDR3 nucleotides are TGTGCCAGCAGCCGGACAGGGGACTCCTACGAGCAGTACTTC.

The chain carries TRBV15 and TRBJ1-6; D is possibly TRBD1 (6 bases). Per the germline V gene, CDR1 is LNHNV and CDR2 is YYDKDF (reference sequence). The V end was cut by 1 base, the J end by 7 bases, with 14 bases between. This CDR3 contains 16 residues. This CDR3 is CATSRGTAALNSPLHF. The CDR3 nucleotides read TGTGCCACCAGCAGAGGGACAGCGGCCCTCAATTCACCCCTCCACTTT.

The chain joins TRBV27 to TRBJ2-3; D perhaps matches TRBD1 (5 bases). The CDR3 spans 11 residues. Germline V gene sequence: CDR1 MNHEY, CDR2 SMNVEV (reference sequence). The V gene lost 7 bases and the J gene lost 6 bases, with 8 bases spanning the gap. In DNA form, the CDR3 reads TGTGCCAGCACTAAGGGGGATACGCAGTATTTT. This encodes CASTKGDTQYF.

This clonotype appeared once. The CDR3 nucleotides are TGTGCCAGCAGACCTTCCGGCACAGATACGCAGTATTTT. Translation: CASRPSGTDTQYF. This chain uses TRBV12-3 or TRBV12-4 with TRBJ2-3, with D unclear. The CDR3 extends over 13 amino acids. V dropped 6 bases and J dropped 1 base, with 8 bases sitting between them.

The CDR3 region has the DNA TGTGCCTGGAGCAGTTTCACCGGGGAGCTGTTTTTT. It codes for CAWSSFTGELFF. The chain has TRBV30 and TRBJ2-2, with unresolved D. The CDR3 consists of 12 residues. Looked up from germline, CDR1 is GTSNPN and CDR2 is SVGIG (reference sequence). V was shortened by 3 bases and J by 4 bases, with 6 bases between the two germline ends.

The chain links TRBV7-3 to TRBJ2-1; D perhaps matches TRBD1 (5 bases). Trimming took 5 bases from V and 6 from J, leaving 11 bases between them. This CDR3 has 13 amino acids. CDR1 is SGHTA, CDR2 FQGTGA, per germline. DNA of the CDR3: TGTGCCAGCAGCCCTCCTGGGGCCAATGAGCAGTTCTTC. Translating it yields CASSPPGANEQFF.

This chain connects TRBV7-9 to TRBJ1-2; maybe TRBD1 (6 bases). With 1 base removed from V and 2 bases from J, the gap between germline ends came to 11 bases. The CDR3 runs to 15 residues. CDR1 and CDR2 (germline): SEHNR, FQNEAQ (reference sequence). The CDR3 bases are TGTGCCAGCAGCTTAGTCCTCAGGGGCAACTATGGCTACACCTTC. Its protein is CASSLVLRGNYGYTF.

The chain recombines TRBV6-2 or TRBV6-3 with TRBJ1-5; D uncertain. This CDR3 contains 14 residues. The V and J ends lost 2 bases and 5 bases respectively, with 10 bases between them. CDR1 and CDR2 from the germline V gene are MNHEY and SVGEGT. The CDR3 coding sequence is TGTGCCAGCAGTTACCTCCAGCAAGATCAGCCCCAGCATTTT. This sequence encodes CASSYLQQDQPQHF.

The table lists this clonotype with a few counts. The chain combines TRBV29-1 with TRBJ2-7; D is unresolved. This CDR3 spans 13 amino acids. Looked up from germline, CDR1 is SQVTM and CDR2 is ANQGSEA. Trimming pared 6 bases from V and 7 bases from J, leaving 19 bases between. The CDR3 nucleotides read TGCAGCGTGAGGCAATCGCACCTGGGAGAGCAGTACTTC. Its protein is CSVRQSHLGEQYF.

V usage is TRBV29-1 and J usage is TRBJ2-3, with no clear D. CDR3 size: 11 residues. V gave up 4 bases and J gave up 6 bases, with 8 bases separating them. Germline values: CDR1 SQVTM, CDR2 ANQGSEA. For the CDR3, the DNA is TGCAGCGTTGCCTACTCGGATACGCAGTATTTT. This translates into CSVAYSDTQYF.

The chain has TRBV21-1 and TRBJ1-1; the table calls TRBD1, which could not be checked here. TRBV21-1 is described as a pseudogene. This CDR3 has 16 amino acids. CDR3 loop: CASKDRRAVTNTEAFF. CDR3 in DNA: TGTGCCAGCAAAGATAGGCGGGCGGTTACGAACACTGAAGCTTTCTTT.

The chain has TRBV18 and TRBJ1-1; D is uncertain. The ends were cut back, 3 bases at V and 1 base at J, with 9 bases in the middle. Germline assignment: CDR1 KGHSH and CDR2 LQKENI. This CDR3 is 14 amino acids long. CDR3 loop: CASSPSRGNTEAFF. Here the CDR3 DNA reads TGTGCCAGCTCACCTTCCCGAGGGAACACTGAAGCTTTCTTT.